The clone carrying this T cell receptor beta chain appeared a few times. Antigen unknown. J lost 5 bases, V lost 0 bases, and 4 bases had no gene match. This CDR3 spans 15 amino acids. Germline V gene lookup returns CDR1 SGDLS and CDR2 YYNGEE. The data belong to a study of cytomegalovirus exposure and HLA in healthy donors. Study-wide context: Clustering assigned about 80% of the roughly 420 genotyped donors to the Caucasian-associated ancestry cluster.

Study findings and constraints: Later work showed greater clonal expansion in HLA-associated TCR beta chains than in equally common others.

The PCR used 60 Vbeta and 13 Jbeta primers. Sequencing was performed with immunoSEQ multiplex PCR; in TCRdb, only in-frame clones are kept and a portion is missing. The sample has under 300,000 clones; around 81% are singletons. Healthy bone marrow donors made up the donor group. Source material: PBMCs. This rearrangement joins TRBV9 to TRBJ2-2; 7 bases are a match to TRBD2. The receptor was isolated from a woman aged 55-70 years in good health and CMV-seropositive. For the CDR3, the DNA is TGTGCCAGCAGCGTAGACGGGGGAGGGACCGGGGAGCTGTTTTTT. This translates into CASSVDGGGTGELFF.